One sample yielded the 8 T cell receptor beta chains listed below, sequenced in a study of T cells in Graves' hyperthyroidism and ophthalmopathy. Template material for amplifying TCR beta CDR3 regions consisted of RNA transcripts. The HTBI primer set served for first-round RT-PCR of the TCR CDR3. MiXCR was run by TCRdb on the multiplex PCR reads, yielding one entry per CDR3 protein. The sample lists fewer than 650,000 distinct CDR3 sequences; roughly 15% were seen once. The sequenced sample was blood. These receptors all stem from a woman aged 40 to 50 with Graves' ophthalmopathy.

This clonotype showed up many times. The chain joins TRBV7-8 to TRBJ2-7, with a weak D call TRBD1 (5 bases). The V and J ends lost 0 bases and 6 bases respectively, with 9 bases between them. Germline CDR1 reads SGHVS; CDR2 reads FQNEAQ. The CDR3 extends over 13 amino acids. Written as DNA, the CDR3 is TGTGCCAGCAGCTTAGCAACAGGAACCGAGCAGTACTTC. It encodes CASSLATGTEQYF.

CDR3 coding DNA: TGTGCCAGCAGCCTCGACGGCAACGATTCACCCCTCCACTTT. Translating it yields CASSLDGNDSPLHF. V is TRBV11-2 and J is TRBJ1-6, with no clear D. This CDR3 has 14 residues. CDR1 and CDR2 (germline): SGHAT, FQNNGV. Deletions cut 5 bases from V and 8 bases from J, with 13 bases between. The full variable domain, its missing parts supplied by reference TRBV11-2 and TRBJ1-6, is EAGVAQSPRYKIIEKRQSVAFWCNPISGHATLYWYQQILGQGPKLLIQFQNNGVVDDSQLPKDRFSAERLKGVDSTLKIQPAKLEDSAVYLCASSLDGNDSPLHFGNGTRLTVT.

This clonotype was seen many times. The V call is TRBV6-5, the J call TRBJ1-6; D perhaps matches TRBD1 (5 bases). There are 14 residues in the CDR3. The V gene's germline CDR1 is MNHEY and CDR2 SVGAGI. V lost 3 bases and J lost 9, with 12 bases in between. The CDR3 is CASSYGQGSSPLHF. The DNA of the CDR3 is TGTGCCAGCAGTTATGGGCAGGGCAGTTCACCCCTCCACTTT.

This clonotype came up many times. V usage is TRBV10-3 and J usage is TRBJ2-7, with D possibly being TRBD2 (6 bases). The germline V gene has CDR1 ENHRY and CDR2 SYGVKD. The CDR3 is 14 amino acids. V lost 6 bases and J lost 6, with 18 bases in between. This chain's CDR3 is CAISGSGAISEQYF. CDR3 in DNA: TGTGCCATCAGCGGGAGCGGAGCGATAAGCGAGCAGTACTTC.

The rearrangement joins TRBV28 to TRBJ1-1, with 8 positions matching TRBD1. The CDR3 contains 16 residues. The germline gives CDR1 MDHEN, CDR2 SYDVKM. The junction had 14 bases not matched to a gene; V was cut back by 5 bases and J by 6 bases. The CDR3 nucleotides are TGTGCCAGCAGTCGCCGGCGCGGACAGGGACAACCTGAAGCTTTCTTT. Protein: CASSRRRGQGQPEAFF.

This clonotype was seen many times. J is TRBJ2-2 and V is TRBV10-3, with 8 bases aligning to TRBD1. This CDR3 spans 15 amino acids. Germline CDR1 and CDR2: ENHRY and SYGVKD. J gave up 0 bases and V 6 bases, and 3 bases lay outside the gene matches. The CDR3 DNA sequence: TGTGCCATCAGCAGACAGGGGACGAACACCGGGGAGCTGTTTTTT. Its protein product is CAISRQGTNTGELFF.

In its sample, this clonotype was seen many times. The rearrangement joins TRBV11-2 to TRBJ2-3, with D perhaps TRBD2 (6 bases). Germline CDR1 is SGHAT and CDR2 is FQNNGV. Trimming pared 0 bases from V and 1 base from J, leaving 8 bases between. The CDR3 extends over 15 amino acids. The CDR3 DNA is TGTGCCAGCAGCTTAGATAAGCGGGGCACAGATACGCAGTATTTT. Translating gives CASSLDKRGTDTQYF.

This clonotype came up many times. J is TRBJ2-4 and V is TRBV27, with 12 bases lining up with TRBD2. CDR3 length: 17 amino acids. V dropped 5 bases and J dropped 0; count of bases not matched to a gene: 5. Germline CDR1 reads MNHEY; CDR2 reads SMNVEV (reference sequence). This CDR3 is CASSPRTSGEAKNIQYF. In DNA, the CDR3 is TGTGCCAGCAGTCCCCGGACTAGCGGGGAAGCCAAAAACATTCAGTACTTC.